Sequencing of this T cell receptor beta chain was carried out in a study of shared clonotypes between healthy human individuals. Per the study methods: With immunoSEQ giving junction-only sequences and no quality scores, filtering differed. Measured with immunoSEQ multiplex PCR; TCRdb has only the in-frame clones, and not every one. V, J and clone size derive from that table, while D and trimming were established from the DNA sequence. The table includes fewer than 2.5 million clones, 80% to 95% detected once. The length of the CDR3 is 15 residues. Germline V gene sequence: CDR1 SGHRS, CDR2 YFSETQ. V lost 0 bases, J lost 1 base, and 7 bases lay in between. Splitting the CD4+ cells yielded a CD45RA+ naive subset and a CD45RA-negative memory subset. On this clone itself: In the same sample, other DNA sequences code for this CDR3.

The origin of this receptor is a man aged 18 to 29 in good health. Some clones in this sample may be carry-over from other donors' samples. The chain uses TRBV5-1 and TRBJ2-2; TRBD2 is a possible D gene (6 bases). The specimen sequenced was naive CD4+ T cells from PBMCs. As to subset: CD45RA+ positively selected. In DNA, the CDR3 is TGCGCCAGCAGCTTGGCTAGCGAGAACACCGGGGAGCTGTTTTTT. This translates into CASSLASENTGELFF.